Listed here is a single T cell receptor beta chain. Sequenced by immunoSEQ multiplex PCR; TCRdb stores in-frame clones only, minus some. The sample shows 95,000 to 150,000 clones, more than 80% of them seen only once. This entry belongs to a study of blood T cell repertoires in COVID-19. In the study overall: COVID-19 samples collected from the United States, Italy and Spain covered acute and convalescent phases. PBMCs, B-cell-depleted T cells, or T cells were the source of the cDNA or gDNA that made up the material.

From germline, CDR1 is SGHRS and CDR2 YFSETQ. The CDR3 length is 16 residues. The V gene end was trimmed by 2 bases and the J gene end by 5 bases; junction bases not matched to a gene: 4. Sequenced input: peripheral blood. This chain uses TRBV5-1 with TRBJ2-1, with TRBD2 matching over 13 bases. The clonotype originates from a woman older than 75 with COVID-19, enrolled during active disease. The DNA for the CDR3 is TGCGCCAGCAGCTTAATCGGGACTAGCGGGGACAATGAGCAGTTCTTC. Translated: CASSLIGTSGDNEQFF.